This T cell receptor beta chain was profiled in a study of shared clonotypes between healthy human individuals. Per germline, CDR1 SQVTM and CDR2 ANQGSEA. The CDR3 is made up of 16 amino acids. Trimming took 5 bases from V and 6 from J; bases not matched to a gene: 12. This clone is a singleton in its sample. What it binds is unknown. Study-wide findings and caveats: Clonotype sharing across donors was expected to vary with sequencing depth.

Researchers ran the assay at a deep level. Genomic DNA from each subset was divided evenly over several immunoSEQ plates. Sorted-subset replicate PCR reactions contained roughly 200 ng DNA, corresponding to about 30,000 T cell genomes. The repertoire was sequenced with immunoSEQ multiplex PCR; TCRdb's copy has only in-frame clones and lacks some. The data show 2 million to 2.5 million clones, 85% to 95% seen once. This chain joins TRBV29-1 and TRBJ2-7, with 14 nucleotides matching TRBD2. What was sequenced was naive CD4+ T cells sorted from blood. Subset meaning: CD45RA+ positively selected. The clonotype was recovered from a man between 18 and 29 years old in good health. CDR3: CSVHGLAGGSLGEQYF. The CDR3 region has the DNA TGCAGCGTTCATGGACTAGCGGGAGGCAGCCTAGGCGAGCAGTACTTC.